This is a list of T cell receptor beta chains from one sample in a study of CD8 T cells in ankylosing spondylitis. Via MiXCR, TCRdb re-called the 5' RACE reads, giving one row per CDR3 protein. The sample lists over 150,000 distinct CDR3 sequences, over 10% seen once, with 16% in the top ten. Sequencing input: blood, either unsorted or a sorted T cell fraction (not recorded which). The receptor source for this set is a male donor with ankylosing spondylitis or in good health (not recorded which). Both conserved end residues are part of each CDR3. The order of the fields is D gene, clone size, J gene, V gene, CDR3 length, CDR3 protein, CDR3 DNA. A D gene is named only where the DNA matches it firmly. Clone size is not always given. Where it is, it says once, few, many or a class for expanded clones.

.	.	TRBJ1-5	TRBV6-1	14	CASSNPGLGQPQHF	TGTGCCAGCAGCAACCCAGGGTTAGGTCAGCCCCAGCATTTT
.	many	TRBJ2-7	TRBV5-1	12	CASSLGDGEQYF	TGCGCCAGCAGCTTGGGGGACGGCGAGCAGTACTTC
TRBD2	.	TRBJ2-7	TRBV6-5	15	CASSYSEGGAYEQYF	TGTGCCAGCAGTTACTCTGAGGGAGGGGCCTACGAGCAGTACTTC
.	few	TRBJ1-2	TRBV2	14	CASSEFGGRAGYTF	TGTGCCAGCAGTGAATTTGGGGGGCGTGCGGGCTACACCTTC
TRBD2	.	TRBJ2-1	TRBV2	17	CASSERLAGQSYNEQFF	TGTGCCAGCAGTGAAAGGTTAGCGGGGCAATCCTACAATGAGCAGTTCTTC
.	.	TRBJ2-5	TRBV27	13	CASSFLGRETQYF	TGTGCCAGCAGTTTTCTTGGGAGAGAGACCCAGTACTTC
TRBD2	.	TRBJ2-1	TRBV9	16	CASSVALTSGYNEQFF	TGTGCCAGCAGCGTGGCCCTGACTAGCGGCTACAATGAGCAGTTCTTC
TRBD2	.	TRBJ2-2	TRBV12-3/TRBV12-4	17	CASSFLSGTTNTGELFF	TGTGCCAGCAGTTTTTTGAGCGGGACGACGAACACCGGGGAGCTGTTTTTT
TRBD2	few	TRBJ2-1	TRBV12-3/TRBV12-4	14	CASTGLAGGNEQFF	TGTGCCAGCACGGGACTAGCGGGGGGTAATGAGCAGTTCTTC
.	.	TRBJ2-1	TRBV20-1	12	CSAPSATGEQFF	TGCAGTGCCCCGTCGGCCACCGGTGAGCAGTTCTTC
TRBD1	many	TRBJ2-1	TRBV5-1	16	CASSPATGGIYNEQFF	TGCGCCAGCAGCCCCGCCACAGGGGGGATTTACAATGAGCAGTTCTTC
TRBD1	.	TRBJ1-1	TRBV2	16	CASSDGQGARDTEAFF	TGTGCCAGCAGTGATGGGCAGGGGGCTCGTGACACTGAAGCTTTCTTT
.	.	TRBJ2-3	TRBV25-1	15	CASLGGDAYTDTQYF	TGTGCCAGCCTCGGAGGGGACGCTTACACAGATACGCAGTATTTT
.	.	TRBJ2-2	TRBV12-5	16	CASGSPSPAGTGELFF	TGTGCTAGTGGTTCTCCTTCCCCGGCGGGCACCGGGGAGCTGTTTTTT
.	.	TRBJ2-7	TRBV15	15	CATSDTTGSTYEQYF	TGTGCCACCAGCGACACCACAGGTTCAACCTACGAGCAGTACTTC
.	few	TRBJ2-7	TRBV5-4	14	CASSDRGPDYEQYF	TGTGCCAGCAGCGACCGGGGGCCTGACTACGAGCAGTACTTC
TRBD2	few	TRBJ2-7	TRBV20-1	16	CSARVLAGGVRYEQYF	TGCAGTGCTAGAGTACTAGCGGGGGGCGTTCGCTACGAGCAGTACTTC
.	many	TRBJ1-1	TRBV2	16	CASSEIPGGPNTEAFF	TGTGCCAGCAGTGAAATCCCCGGGGGCCCGAACACTGAAGCTTTCTTT
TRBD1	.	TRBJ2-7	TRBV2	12	CASPTGVHEQYF	TGTGCCAGCCCTACAGGGGTCCACGAGCAGTACTTC
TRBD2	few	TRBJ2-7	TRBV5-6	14	CASSLEGLVLEQYF	TGTGCCAGCAGCTTGGAGGGACTAGTCCTCGAGCAGTACTTC